This is a list of T cell receptor beta chains from one sample in a study of Ad26.COV2.S vaccination and SARS-CoV-2 variants. Here immunoSEQ multiplex PCR was the method, and the copy in TCRdb shows in-frame clones only, minus some. The table lists 500,000 or so clones, 70% to 90% of them singletons. The specimen comprised peripheral blood, sampled in a trial of Ad26.COV2.S vaccine versus placebo. These receptor sequences come from a person between 18 and 60 years old who received the Ad26.COV2.S COVID-19 vaccine or a placebo. CDR3s include the opening cysteine and the closing phenylalanine or tryptophan. Each record gives: J gene, D gene, V gene, clone size, CDR3 length, CDR3 DNA, CDR3 protein. The D gene is left open where the match is weak. Where a row states a size, it is once, few, many or the class of an expanded clone; other rows omit it.

>TRBJ2-3|NA|TRBV27|NA|15
TGTGCCAGCAGCCCTTCCGTGGGAGGCATAGATACGCAGTATTTT
CASSPSVGGIDTQYF
>TRBJ2-7|NA|TRBV28|NA|15
TGTGCCAGCAGTTCCTCCGGGAAGGGACACTACGAGCAGTACTTC
CASSSSGKGHYEQYF
>TRBJ2-5|TRBD2|TRBV4-1|NA|15
TGCGCCAGCAGCCAAGTAGGCCTAGCGGGGGAGACCCAGTACTTC
CASSQVGLAGETQYF
>TRBJ1-3|NA|TRBV18|NA|11
TGTGCCAGCTCACCAGACAACACCATATATTTT
CASSPDNTIYF
>TRBJ2-3|NA|TRBV30|NA|14
TGTGCCTGGAGGACCCAGCGCCCCCAGGATACGCAGTATTTT
CAWRTQRPQDTQYF
>TRBJ2-1|TRBD2|TRBV9|NA|15
TGTGCCAGCAGCGGAGGACTAGTAGCCTACAATGAGCAGTTCTTC
CASSGGLVAYNEQFF
>TRBJ1-1|NA|TRBV10-3|once|13
TGTGCCATCAGTGGAACACAGAGCTCCGAAGCTTTCTTT
CAISGTQSSEAFF
>TRBJ1-1|NA|TRBV9|NA|14
TGTGCCAGCAGCGTAGCGGGGTTGGGCACTGAAGCTTTCTTT
CASSVAGLGTEAFF
>TRBJ2-1|TRBD2|TRBV19|NA|16
TGTGCCAGTAGTACTCTAGCGGGAGGGTTAGGCAATGAGCAGTTCTTC
CASSTLAGGLGNEQFF
>TRBJ2-3|NA|TRBV7-6|NA|16
TGTGCCAGCAGCTTAGGAGGGGGGCCGCGTGAAGATACGCAGTATTTT
CASSLGGGPREDTQYF
>TRBJ2-1|NA|TRBV9|NA|17
TGTGCCAGCAGCGGGGACCTGGAAGTAAAGGTATACAATGAGCAGTTCTTC
CASSGDLEVKVYNEQFF
>TRBJ1-1|TRBD1|TRBV18|once|15
TGTGCCAGCTCACCAGTCGCAGGGGGGAACACTGAAGCTTTCTTT
CASSPVAGGNTEAFF
>TRBJ1-2|TRBD1|TRBV6-7|NA|14
TGTGCCAGCAGGAGACAGGGGGCATATTATGGCTACACCTTC
CASRRQGAYYGYTF
>TRBJ1-2|TRBD1|TRBV19|NA|13
TGTGCCAGTAGACAGGGGGCTAACTATGGCTACACCTTC
CASRQGANYGYTF
>TRBJ2-5|NA|TRBV30|NA|12
TGTGCCTGGAGTGTAGGGAGGGAGACCCAGTACTTC
CAWSVGRETQYF
>TRBJ2-5|TRBD2|TRBV11-3|NA|15
TGTGCCAGCAGCTTAAGCGGGAGGGCCCGGGAGACCCAGTACTTC
CASSLSGRARETQYF
>TRBJ2-2|TRBD1|TRBV28|NA|14
TGTGCCAGCCACCAACTGACAGGGTCCGGGGAGCTGTTTTTT
CASHQLTGSGELFF
>TRBJ2-3|TRBD1|TRBV9|once|17
TGTGCCAGCAGCGCACGACAGGGCAGGGGGTCCACAGATACGCAGTATTTT
CASSARQGRGSTDTQYF
>TRBJ1-1|NA|TRBV5-1|NA|15
TGCGCCAGCAGCTTGAGCCGGGGGAGGGACACTGAAGCTTTCTTT
CASSLSRGRDTEAFF
>TRBJ1-1|NA|TRBV7-9|NA|17
TGTGCCAGCAGCTTAGCCGTTGGGGGTTTGGGGATGACTGAAGCTTTCTTT
CASSLAVGGLGMTEAFF
>TRBJ1-2|TRBD1|TRBV7-9|few|13
TGTGCCAGCAGCTTCACAGGGGGCTTGAGCTACACCTTC
CASSFTGGLSYTF
>TRBJ2-5|NA|TRBV18|NA|14
TGTGCCAGCTCACCTTTCCGGCAGTTAGAGACCCAGTACTTC
CASSPFRQLETQYF
>TRBJ2-1|NA|TRBV19|NA|13
TGTGCCACCAAGCTAGCCGCCGAGAATGAGCAGTTCTTC
CATKLAAENEQFF
>TRBJ2-1|NA|TRBV19|NA|12
TGTGCCAGTAGTTGGGGTGGCAATGAGCAGTTCTTC
CASSWGGNEQFF
>TRBJ2-5|NA|TRBV5-8|NA|13
TGTGCCAGCATCCGAGGGGTTTACGAGACCCAGTACTTC
CASIRGVYETQYF
>TRBJ2-5|NA|TRBV6-2/TRBV6-3|NA|12
TGTGCCAGCAGTTACCCAGAAGAGACCCAGTACTTC
CASSYPEETQYF
>TRBJ1-3|NA|TRBV5-1|NA|13
TGCGCCAGCCGTCCACCCTCTGGAAACACCATATATTTT
CASRPPSGNTIYF
>TRBJ2-7|TRBD1|TRBV27|NA|14
TGTGCCAGCAGTTTAGGGACAGGGCTGGGCGAGCAGTACTTC
CASSLGTGLGEQYF
>TRBJ2-5|NA|TRBV28|NA|14
TGTGCCAGCAGCACGCAGGGGTTTGGAGAGACCCAGTACTTC
CASSTQGFGETQYF
>TRBJ1-1|NA|TRBV18|NA|14
TGTGCCAGCTCCCCGGGGGCAACGAACACTGAAGCTTTCTTT
CASSPGATNTEAFF
>TRBJ2-7|TRBD2|TRBV28|NA|14
TGTGCCAGCAGTACCTTAGCGGGACCCTACGAGCAGTACTTC
CASSTLAGPYEQYF
>TRBJ1-6|NA|TRBV19|few|15
TGTGCCAGTAGTATAGATCTTCGCGGGAATTCACCCCTCCACTTT
CASSIDLRGNSPLHF
>TRBJ1-5|NA|TRBV10-3|NA|15
TGTGCCATCAGTGAGTCGGGACAAAGAAATCAGCCCCAGCATTTT
CAISESGQRNQPQHF
>TRBJ1-1|TRBD1|TRBV9|NA|16
TGTGCCAGCAGCGAGGGGGACAGGGTCAAGAACACTGAAGCTTTCTTT
CASSEGDRVKNTEAFF
>TRBJ2-2|TRBD2|TRBV9|NA|15
TGTGCCAGCAGCCCGGCGGGGGTTAACACCGGGGAGCTGTTTTTT
CASSPAGVNTGELFF
>TRBJ2-2|NA|TRBV9|NA|13
TGTGCCAGCAGCGTAGAGGGAACCGGGGAGCTGTTTTTT
CASSVEGTGELFF
>TRBJ2-7|TRBD1|TRBV19|NA|14
TGTGCCAGTAGTCCGGACAGGGGGGCCTACGAGCAGTACTTC
CASSPDRGAYEQYF
>TRBJ2-3|TRBD1|TRBV6-5|NA|13
TGTGCCAGCGACGGACAGGGCTCCCGCCCGCAGTATTTT
CASDGQGSRPQYF
>TRBJ1-1|NA|TRBV9|few|14
TGTGCCAGCAGCGTACGGACAGTTAACACTGAAGCTTTCTTT
CASSVRTVNTEAFF
>TRBJ1-2|NA|TRBV7-8|few|16
TGTGCCAGCAGCTTAGGAGTGGGACCAACGTATAGTGGCTACACCTTC
CASSLGVGPTYSGYTF
>TRBJ2-3|NA|TRBV5-4|NA|15
TGTGCCAGCAGCTTCCGGAACCCTAGCACAGATACGCAGTATTTT
CASSFRNPSTDTQYF
>TRBJ2-7|TRBD2|TRBV5-8|NA|16
TGTGCCAGCAGCATAACCCCCACTAGCGGTAAAGACGAGCAGTACTTC
CASSITPTSGKDEQYF
>TRBJ1-3|NA|TRBV15|NA|14
TGTGCCACCAGCAGAGACAGGGGAGGAAACACCATATATTTT
CATSRDRGGNTIYF
>TRBJ2-1|TRBD2|TRBV19|NA|16
TGTGCCAGTAGTATACCCCGACTAGCGGGAAGCTATGAGCAGTTCTTC
CASSIPRLAGSYEQFF
>TRBJ1-1|NA|TRBV21-1|few|10
TGTGCCGGCCAGAGCTACAAGGAGTTTTTT
CAGQSYKEFF
>TRBJ2-5|NA|TRBV24-1|NA|15
TGTGCCACCAGTGATGCGGGACCAGGACAAGAGACCCAGTACTTC
CATSDAGPGQETQYF
>TRBJ2-7|NA|TRBV29-1|once|15
TGCAGCGTCGATGCCTCCCCTTTTGGGGAATCTGGGAGGTACTTC
CSVDASPFGESGRYF
>TRBJ2-7|TRBD1|TRBV19|NA|16
TGTGCCAGTAGTCCCCTCCCCGGGACAGCTAACTACGAGCAGTACTTC
CASSPLPGTANYEQYF
>TRBJ1-5|TRBD1|TRBV6-5|NA|15
TGTGCCAGCAGATCAGGGGGCTCTAGCAATCAGCCCCAGCATTTT
CASRSGGSSNQPQHF
>TRBJ2-3|NA|TRBV3-1/TRBV3-2|NA|13
TGTGCCAGCAGCCAAACGAGAGATGGTACGCAGTATTTT
CASSQTRDGTQYF
>TRBJ2-5|TRBD2|TRBV4-3|NA|16
TGCGCCAGCAGCCAAGAGGTCGGGGGGGGCTCGTGGACCCAGTACTTC
CASSQEVGGGSWTQYF
>TRBJ1-1|NA|TRBV6-2/TRBV6-3|NA|13
TGTGCCAGCAGTACCCAGGGGCTTCGAGAAGCTTTCTTT
CASSTQGLREAFF
>TRBJ2-2|TRBD2|TRBV4-2|few|14
TGTGCCAGCAATAGCGGGACAAACACCGGGGAGCTGTTTTTT
CASNSGTNTGELFF